The subject of this entry is one T cell receptor beta chain. CD8+CD4-CCR7+CD45RA+ cells were sorted as naive CD8 T cells. This specimen belongs to a study of molecular identifiers for immune sequencing clone quantification. In TCRdb, the PCR reads were re-called with MiXCR into one record per CDR3 protein. Among approximately 97,000 distinct CDR3 sequences listed, roughly a quarter were seen once. The material sequenced was naive CD8+ T cells from blood, with Jurkat cell RNA spiked in. Noted subset: FACS-sorted CD8+CD4-CCR7+CD45RA+ naive T cells. This receptor was obtained from a human donor in good health. Some libraries in this study had Jurkat cell RNA spiked in.

The DNA for the CDR3 is TGTGCCAGCAGCCAAGGTCCTAGCGGAGCAACCTACGAGCAGTACTTC. Its protein product is CASSQGPSGATYEQYF. The chain has TRBV4-2 and TRBJ2-7; the match to TRBD2 covers 7 bases. This CDR3 contains 16 residues. Germline V gives CDR1 LGHNA, CDR2 YNFKEQ. The trim removed 1 base at V and 2 bases at J, leaving 8 bases unmatched.